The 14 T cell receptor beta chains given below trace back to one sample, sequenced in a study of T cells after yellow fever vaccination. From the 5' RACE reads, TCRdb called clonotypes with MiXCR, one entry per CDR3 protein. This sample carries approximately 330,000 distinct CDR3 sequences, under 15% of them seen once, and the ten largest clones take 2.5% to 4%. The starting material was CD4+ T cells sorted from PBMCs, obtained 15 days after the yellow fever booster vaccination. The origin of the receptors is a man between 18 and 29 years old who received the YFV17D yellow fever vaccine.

The CDR3 loop is CASTPEVMNTEAFF. In nucleotides, the CDR3 is TGCGCCAGCACCCCGGAGGTTATGAACACTGAAGCTTTCTTT. The chain has TRBV5-1 and TRBJ1-1; D is unresolved. The V gene's germline CDR1 is SGHRS and CDR2 YFSETQ. Deletions cut 6 bases from V and 0 bases from J, with 12 bases between. The CDR3 covers 14 residues. The full variable domain, completed using reference TRBV5-1 and TRBJ1-1, is KAGVTQTPRYLIKTRGQQVTLSCSPISGHRSVSWYQQTPGQGLQFLFEYFSETQRNKGNFPGRFSGRQFSNSRSEMNVSTLELGDSALYLCASTPEVMNTEAFFGQGTRLTVV.

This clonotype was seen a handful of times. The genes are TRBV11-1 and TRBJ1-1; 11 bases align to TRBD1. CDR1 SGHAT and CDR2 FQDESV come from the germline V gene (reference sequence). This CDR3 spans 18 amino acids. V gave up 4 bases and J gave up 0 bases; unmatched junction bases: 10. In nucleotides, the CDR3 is TGTGCCAGCAGCTCCTTAAATGGGACAGGGGGAATGAACACTGAAGCTTTCTTT. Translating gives CASSSLNGTGGMNTEAFF.

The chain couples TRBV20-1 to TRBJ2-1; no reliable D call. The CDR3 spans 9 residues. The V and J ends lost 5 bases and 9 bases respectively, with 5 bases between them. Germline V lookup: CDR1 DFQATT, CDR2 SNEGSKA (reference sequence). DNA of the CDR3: TGCAGTGCTGTTGTTGAGCAGTTCTTC. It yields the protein CSAVVEQFF.

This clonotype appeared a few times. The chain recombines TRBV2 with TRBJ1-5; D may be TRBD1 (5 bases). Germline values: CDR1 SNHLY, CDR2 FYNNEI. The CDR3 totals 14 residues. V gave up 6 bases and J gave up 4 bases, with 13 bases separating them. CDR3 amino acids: CASRQGRTNQPQHF. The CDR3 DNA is TGTGCCAGCAGGCAGGGCAGGACTAATCAGCCCCAGCATTTT.

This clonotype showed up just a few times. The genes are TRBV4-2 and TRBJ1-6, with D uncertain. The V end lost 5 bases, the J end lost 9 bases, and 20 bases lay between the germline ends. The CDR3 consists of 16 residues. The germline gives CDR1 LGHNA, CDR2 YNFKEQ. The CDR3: CASSTPSVGIGSPLHF. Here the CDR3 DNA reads TGTGCCAGCAGCACCCCTTCCGTAGGGATAGGTTCACCCCTCCACTTT.

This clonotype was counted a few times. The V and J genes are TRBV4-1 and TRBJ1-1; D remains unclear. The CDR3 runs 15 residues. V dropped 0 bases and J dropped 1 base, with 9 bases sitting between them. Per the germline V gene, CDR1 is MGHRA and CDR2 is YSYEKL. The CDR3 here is CASSQDLQQNTEAFF. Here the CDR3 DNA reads TGCGCCAGCAGCCAAGATTTACAGCAGAACACTGAAGCTTTCTTT.

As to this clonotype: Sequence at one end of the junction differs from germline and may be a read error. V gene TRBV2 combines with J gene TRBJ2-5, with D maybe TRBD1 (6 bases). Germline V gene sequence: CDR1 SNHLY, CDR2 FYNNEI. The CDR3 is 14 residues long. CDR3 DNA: TGTGCCAGCAGTGCCGGAAGGGCAGGACAGTACAGCGGCTTC. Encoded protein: CASSAGRAGQYSGF.

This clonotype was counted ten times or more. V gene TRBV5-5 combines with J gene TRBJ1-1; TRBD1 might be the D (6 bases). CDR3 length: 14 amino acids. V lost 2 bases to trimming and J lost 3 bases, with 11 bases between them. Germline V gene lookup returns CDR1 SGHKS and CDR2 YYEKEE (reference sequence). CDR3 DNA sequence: TGTGCCAGCAGCTTCCGGGGGCAGGACACTGAAGCTTTCTTT. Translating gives CASSFRGQDTEAFF.

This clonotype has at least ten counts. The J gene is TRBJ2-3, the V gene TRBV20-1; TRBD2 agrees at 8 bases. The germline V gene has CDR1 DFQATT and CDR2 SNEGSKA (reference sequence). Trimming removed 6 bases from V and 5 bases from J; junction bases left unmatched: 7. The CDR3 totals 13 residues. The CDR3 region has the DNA TGCAGTGCGGTCCGGGGGGGCGTAGATACGCAGTATTTT. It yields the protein CSAVRGGVDTQYF.

The CDR3: CASSVVGQNTEAFF. CDR3 coding DNA: TGTGCCAGCAGCGTAGTAGGGCAGAACACTGAAGCTTTCTTT. J is TRBJ1-1 and V is TRBV9; D call uncertain. Trimming cost V 0 bases and J 1 base, with 7 bases left between them. The length of the CDR3 is 14 residues. Germline V gene data show CDR1 as SGDLS and CDR2 as YYNGEE.

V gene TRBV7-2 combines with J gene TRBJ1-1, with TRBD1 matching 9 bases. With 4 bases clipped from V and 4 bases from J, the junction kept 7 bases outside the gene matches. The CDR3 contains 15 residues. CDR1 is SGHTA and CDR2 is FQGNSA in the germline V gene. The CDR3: CASSSRGTGRTEAFF. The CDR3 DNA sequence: TGTGCCAGCAGCTCGAGGGGGACAGGGCGCACTGAAGCTTTCTTT.

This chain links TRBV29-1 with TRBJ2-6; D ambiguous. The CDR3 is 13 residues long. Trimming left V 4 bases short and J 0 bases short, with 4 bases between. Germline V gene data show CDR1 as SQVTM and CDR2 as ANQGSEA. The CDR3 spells CSVGDSGANVLTF. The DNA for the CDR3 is TGCAGCGTTGGAGACTCTGGGGCCAACGTCCTGACTTTC.

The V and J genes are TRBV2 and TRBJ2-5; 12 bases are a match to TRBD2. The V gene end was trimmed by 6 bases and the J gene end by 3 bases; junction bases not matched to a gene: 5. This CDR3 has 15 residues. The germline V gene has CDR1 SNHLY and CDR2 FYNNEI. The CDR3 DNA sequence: TGTGCCAGCAGGTCCCGACTAGCGGGGGAAGAGACCCAGTACTTC. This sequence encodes CASRSRLAGEETQYF. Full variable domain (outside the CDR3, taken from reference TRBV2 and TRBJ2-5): EPEVTQTPSHQVTQMGQEVILRCVPISNHLYFYWYRQILGQKVEFLVSFYNNEISEKSEIFDDQFSVERPDGSNFTLKIRSTKLEDSAMYFCASRSRLAGEETQYFGPGTRLLVL.

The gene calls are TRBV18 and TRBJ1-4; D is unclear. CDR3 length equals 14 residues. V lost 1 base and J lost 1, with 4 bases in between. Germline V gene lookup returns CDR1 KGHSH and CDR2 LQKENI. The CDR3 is CASSPRQTNEKLFF. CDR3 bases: TGTGCCAGCTCACCACGGCAAACTAATGAAAAACTGTTTTTT. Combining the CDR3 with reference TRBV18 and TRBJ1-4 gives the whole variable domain NAGVMQNPRHLVRRRGQEARLRCSPMKGHSHVYWYRQLPEEGLKFMVYLQKENIIDESGMPKERFSAEFPKEGPSILRIQQVVRGDSAAYFCASSPRQTNEKLFFGSGTQLSVL.